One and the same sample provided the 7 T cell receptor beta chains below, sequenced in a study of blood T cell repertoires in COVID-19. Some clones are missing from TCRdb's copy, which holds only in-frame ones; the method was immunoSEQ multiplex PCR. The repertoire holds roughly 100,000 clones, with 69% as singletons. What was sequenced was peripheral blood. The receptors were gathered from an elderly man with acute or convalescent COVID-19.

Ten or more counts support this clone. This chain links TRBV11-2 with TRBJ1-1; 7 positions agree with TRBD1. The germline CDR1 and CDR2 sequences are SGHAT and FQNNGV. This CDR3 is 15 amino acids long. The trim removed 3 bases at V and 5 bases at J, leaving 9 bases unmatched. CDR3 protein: CASSFSDRAGTEAFF. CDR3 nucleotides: TGTGCCAGCAGCTTCTCCGACAGGGCGGGGACTGAAGCTTTCTTT. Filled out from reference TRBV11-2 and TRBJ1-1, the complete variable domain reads EAGVAQSPRYKIIEKRQSVAFWCNPISGHATLYWYQQILGQGPKLLIQFQNNGVVDDSQLPKDRFSAERLKGVDSTLKIQPAKLEDSAVYLCASSFSDRAGTEAFFGQGTRLTVV.

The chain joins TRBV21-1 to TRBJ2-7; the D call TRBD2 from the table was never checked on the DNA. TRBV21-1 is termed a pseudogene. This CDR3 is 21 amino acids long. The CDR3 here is CASGHTMLGLASTSATYEQYF. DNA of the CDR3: TGTGCCAGCGGACATACTATGTTGGGACTAGCTTCGACTAGCGCTACCTACGAGCAGTACTTC.

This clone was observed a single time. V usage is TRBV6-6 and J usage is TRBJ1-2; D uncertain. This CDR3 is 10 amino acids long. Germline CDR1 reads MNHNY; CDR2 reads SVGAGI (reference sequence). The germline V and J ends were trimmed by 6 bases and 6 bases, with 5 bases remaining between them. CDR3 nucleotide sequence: TGTGCCAGCAGCCAGGATGGCTACACCTTC. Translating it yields CASSQDGYTF.

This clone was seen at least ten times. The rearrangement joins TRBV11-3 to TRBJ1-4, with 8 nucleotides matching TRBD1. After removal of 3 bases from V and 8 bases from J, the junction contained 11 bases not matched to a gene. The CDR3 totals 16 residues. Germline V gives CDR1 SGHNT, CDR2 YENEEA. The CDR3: CASSFPQGAKMEKLFF. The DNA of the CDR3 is TGTGCCAGCAGCTTCCCTCAGGGGGCAAAAATGGAAAAACTGTTTTTT.

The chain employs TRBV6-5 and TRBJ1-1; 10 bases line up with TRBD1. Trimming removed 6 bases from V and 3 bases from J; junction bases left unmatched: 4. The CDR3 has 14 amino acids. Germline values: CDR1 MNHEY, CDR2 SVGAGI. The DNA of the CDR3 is TGTGCCAGCAGACTGACAGGGGGCTACACTGAAGCTTTCTTT. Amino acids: CASRLTGGYTEAFF.

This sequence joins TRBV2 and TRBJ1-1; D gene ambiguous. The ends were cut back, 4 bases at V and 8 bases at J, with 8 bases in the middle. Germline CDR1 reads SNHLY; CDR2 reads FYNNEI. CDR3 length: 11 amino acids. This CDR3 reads CASSVILEAFF. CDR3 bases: TGTGCCAGCAGTGTCATCCTAGAAGCTTTCTTT.

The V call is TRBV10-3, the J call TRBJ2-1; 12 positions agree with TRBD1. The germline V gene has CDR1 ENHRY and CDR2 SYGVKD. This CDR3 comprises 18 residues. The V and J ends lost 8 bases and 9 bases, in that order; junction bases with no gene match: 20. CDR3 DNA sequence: TGTGCCATCCGGGCCGGGACAGGGGGCTTAGCGGGAGCGGTTGAGCAGTTCTTC. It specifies CAIRAGTGGLAGAVEQFF.